This TCR beta chain appears in the sequencing data of a study of T cells in Graves' hyperthyroidism and ophthalmopathy. Diagnosis rested on symptoms, serum thyroxine and TRAb, thyroid ultrasound, and orbital computed tomography. Blood sampling occurred at first hyperthyroidism diagnosis, ahead of any ophthalmopathy symptoms. PBMCs came from more than 9.5 ml fresh peripheral blood. CDR3 size: 21 residues. J lost 0 bases, V lost 1 base, and 17 bases had no gene match. The germline V gene encodes CDR1 SGHTA and CDR2 FQGTGA. This clonotype was observed a few times. Its cognate antigen is unknown. Study conclusions and caveats: Separating ophthalmopathy from stable hyperthyroidism was achieved by a 13 V-J model.

The CDR3 regions of TCR beta were amplified from RNA transcripts. A set of HTBI primers served as the primers for a first-round RT-PCR of the TCR CDR3. MiXCR, run by TCRdb on the multiplex PCR reads, gives a single entry per CDR3 protein. The sample lists roughly 500,000 distinct CDR3 sequences; roughly 13% were seen once. The V call is TRBV7-3, the J call TRBJ2-1; 8 bases fit TRBD1. The sample consisted of blood. This TCR was recovered from a woman under 40 with Graves' hyperthyroidism that later progressed to Graves' ophthalmopathy. The CDR3 region is CASSLMVGRGLTTSSYNEQFF. The CDR3 nucleotides are TGTGCCAGCAGCTTAATGGTCGGCAGGGGGCTTACAACGAGCTCCTACAATGAGCAGTTCTTC.